The following is a TCR beta chain sequence with its context. No antigen is known for it. This record comes from a study of cytomegalovirus exposure and HLA in healthy donors. Points from the study as a whole: One variant, a missense change in DCLRE1C, was linked in a later analysis to TCR beta V- and J-gene trimming.

Primers: 60 Vbeta forward and 13 Jbeta reverse. Clones were read by immunoSEQ multiplex PCR, and TCRdb kept only the in-frame ones, dropping some. In the table there are about 150,000 clones, about three fifths of which are singletons. The material sequenced was PBMCs. This clonotype was sampled from a woman aged 60-75 years in good health and CMV-seropositive.

CDR3 region: CSVSQDSRPYNEQFF. CDR3 DNA sequence: TGCAGCGTGAGCCAGGACAGTCGGCCCTACAATGAGCAGTTCTTC. The V call is TRBV29-1, the J call TRBJ2-1; D is possibly TRBD1 (6 bases). This CDR3 has 15 residues. From germline, CDR1 is SQVTM and CDR2 ANQGSEA. V dropped 6 bases and J dropped 2 bases, with 17 bases sitting between them.